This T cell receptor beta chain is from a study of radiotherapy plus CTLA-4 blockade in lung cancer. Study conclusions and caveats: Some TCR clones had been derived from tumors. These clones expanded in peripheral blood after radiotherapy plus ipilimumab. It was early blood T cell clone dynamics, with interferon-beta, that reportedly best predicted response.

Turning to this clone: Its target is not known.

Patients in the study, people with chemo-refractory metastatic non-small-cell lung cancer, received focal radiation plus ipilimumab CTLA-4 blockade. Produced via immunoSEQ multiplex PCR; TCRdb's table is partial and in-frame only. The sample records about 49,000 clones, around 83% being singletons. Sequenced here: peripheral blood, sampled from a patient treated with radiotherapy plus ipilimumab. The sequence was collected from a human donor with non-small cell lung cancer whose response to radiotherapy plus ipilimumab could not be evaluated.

The CDR3 loop is CASSQVGFARGNEQFF. CDR3 DNA sequence: TGCGCCAGCAGCCAAGTTGGGTTCGCCCGGGGAAATGAGCAGTTCTTC. The rearrangement links TRBV4-3 to TRBJ2-1; D perhaps matches TRBD2 (5 bases). This CDR3 contains 16 residues. V was trimmed by 1 base and J by 7 bases, leaving 17 bases between them. The germline CDR1 and CDR2 sequences are LGHNA and YSLEER.